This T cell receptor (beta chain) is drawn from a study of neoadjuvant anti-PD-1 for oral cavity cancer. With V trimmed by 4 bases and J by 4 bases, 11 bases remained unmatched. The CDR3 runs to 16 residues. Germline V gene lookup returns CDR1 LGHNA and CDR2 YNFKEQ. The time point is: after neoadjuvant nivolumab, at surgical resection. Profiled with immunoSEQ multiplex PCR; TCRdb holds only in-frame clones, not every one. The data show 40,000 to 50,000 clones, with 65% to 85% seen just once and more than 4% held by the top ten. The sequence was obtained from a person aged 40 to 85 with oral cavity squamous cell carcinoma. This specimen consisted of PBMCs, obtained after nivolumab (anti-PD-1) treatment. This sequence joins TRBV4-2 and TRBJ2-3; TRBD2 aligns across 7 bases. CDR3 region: CASSPGLGGSSDTQYF. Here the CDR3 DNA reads TGTGCCAGCAGCCCTGGACTGGGGGGGTCATCAGATACGCAGTATTTT.